One sample yielded the 20 T cell receptor beta chains listed below, sequenced in a study of vaccination effects on CD4 cells after COVID-19. The repertoire was sequenced with immunoSEQ multiplex PCR; TCRdb's copy has only in-frame clones and lacks some. The sample has 30,000 to 40,000 clones, just under 75% seen once. Their antigens are not known. Within the ViraFEST assay, antigen-specific CD4+ T cells underwent expansion with viral peptide pools prior to sequencing. CD4+ T cell isolation took place after approximately 11 days of culture. The person had a PCR-confirmed SARS-CoV-2 infection during March to December 2020. Specimen: CD4+ T cells from PBMCs cultured with a peptide pool, collected before COVID-19 vaccination. The receptors stem from a human donor who had a prior SARS-CoV-2 infection.

The chain uses TRBV24-1 and TRBJ2-5; D is undetermined. The length of the CDR3 is 14 residues. V lost 1 base, J lost 1 base, and 6 bases lay in between. CDR1 is KGHDR, CDR2 SFDVKD, per germline. CDR3 sequence (DNA): TGTGCCACCAGTGATTTTTTGAGCCAAGAGACCCAGTACTTC. It is translated as CATSDFLSQETQYF.

Sample share makes this clone large. This chain links TRBV30 with TRBJ2-1; D possibly matches TRBD1 or TRBD2 (6 bases each). This CDR3 has 16 amino acids. Germline V gene data show CDR1 as GTSNPN and CDR2 as SVGIG (reference sequence). Trimming stripped 5 bases from V and 2 bases from J, with 19 bases between. DNA for the CDR3: TGTGCCTGGGGTAGGGGGACTGGACTAACCTACAATGAGCAGTTCTTC. Its translation is CAWGRGTGLTYNEQFF.

The rearrangement links TRBV12-5 to TRBJ2-7, with D unresolved. This CDR3 has 13 residues. Per the germline V gene, CDR1 is LGHNT and CDR2 is FRNRAP. Trimming removed 3 bases from V and 3 bases from J, with 9 bases in between. CDR3 sequence reads: CASGFLRGYEQYF. CDR3 DNA: TGTGCTAGTGGTTTCCTCAGAGGCTACGAGCAGTACTTC.

This chain uses TRBV12-5 with TRBJ1-2; maybe TRBD1 (5 bases). Germline V lookup: CDR1 LGHNT, CDR2 FRNRAP. V lost 0 bases, J lost 8 bases, and 10 bases lay in between. The CDR3 spans 13 residues. CDR3 protein: CASGLVQVGGYTF. The CDR3 region has the DNA TGTGCTAGTGGTTTGGTACAGGTGGGGGGCTACACCTTC.

This clone was recorded a few times. The J gene is TRBJ2-7, the V gene TRBV30, with TRBD1 as a possible D gene (6 bases). This CDR3 has 12 amino acids. Between the trimmed V and J ends, which lost 4 bases and 5 bases, there was a span of 12 bases. Germline CDR1 GTSNPN, CDR2 SVGIG (reference sequence). In nucleotides, the CDR3 is TGTGCCTGGACCCAGGGGTTCGACGAGCAGTACTTC. Protein: CAWTQGFDEQYF.

V usage is TRBV5-8 and J usage is TRBJ2-7; possibly TRBD2 for D (5 bases). The V end was cut by 1 base, the J end by 5 bases, with 13 bases between. CDR1 is SGHTS and CDR2 is YDEGEE in the germline V gene. This CDR3 contains 14 residues. CDR3 in amino acids: CASSLWGRSDEQYF. DNA for the CDR3: TGTGCCAGCAGCTTGTGGGGTCGTAGCGACGAGCAGTACTTC.

This chain uses TRBV7-8 with TRBJ2-7; 10 positions agree with TRBD1. Germline V gene sequence: CDR1 SGHVS, CDR2 FQNEAQ. The length of the CDR3 is 15 residues. The V segment lost 5 bases and the J segment 0 bases; nucleotides outside the gene matches: 4. This CDR3 is CASSADRGFSYEQYF. DNA for the CDR3: TGTGCCAGCAGCGCGGACAGGGGGTTCTCCTACGAGCAGTACTTC.

This chain connects TRBV6-5 to TRBJ1-6, with 9 bases fitting TRBD1. CDR3 length: 15 residues. Per germline, CDR1 MNHEY and CDR2 SVGAGI. The V and J ends lost 6 bases and 10 bases, in that order; junction bases with no gene match: 10. The DNA of the CDR3 is TGTGCCAGCAGGTTGGGGGGACAGGGTGGATCACCCCTCCACTTT. Residues: CASRLGGQGGSPLHF.

The rearrangement joins TRBV4-1 to TRBJ1-2; TRBD1 agrees at 11 bases. Germline V gene sequence: CDR1 MGHRA, CDR2 YSYEKL. The CDR3 extends over 19 amino acids. Unmatched junction bases numbered 9, after V lost 0 bases and J lost 0 bases. The CDR3 loop is CASSQDLWDRGWPNYGYTF. Here the CDR3 DNA reads TGCGCCAGCAGCCAAGATCTGTGGGACAGGGGGTGGCCTAACTATGGCTACACCTTC.

The chain recombines TRBV2 with TRBJ2-3, with TRBD1 as a possible D gene (6 bases). Trimming cost V 5 bases and J 9 bases, with 21 bases left between them. This CDR3 comprises 15 residues. Germline values: CDR1 SNHLY, CDR2 FYNNEI. The chain's CDR3 is CASSPTPQQGNTQYF. In DNA form, the CDR3 reads TGTGCCAGCAGTCCGACTCCCCAACAGGGCAACACGCAGTATTTT.

This clone was detected only a few times. The gene calls are TRBV6-5 and TRBJ2-1, with 8 nucleotides matching TRBD1. The trim removed 6 bases at V and 9 bases at J, leaving 4 bases unmatched. This CDR3 is built from 12 residues. From germline, CDR1 is MNHEY and CDR2 SVGAGI. CDR3 sequence: CASSTGGSEQFF. The CDR3 DNA reads as TGTGCCAGCAGCACAGGGGGTAGTGAGCAGTTCTTC.

The chain couples TRBV5-1 to TRBJ2-5, with 8 positions matching TRBD1. Germline V gene data show CDR1 as SGHRS and CDR2 as YFSETQ. The CDR3 length is 15 residues. V dropped 3 bases and J dropped 1; count of bases not matched to a gene: 5. The CDR3 nucleotides read TGCGCCAGCAGCTCCGGGACAGGAGGCCAAGAGACCCAGTACTTC. It translates to CASSSGTGGQETQYF.

This sequence joins TRBV5-8 and TRBJ1-4, with 8 bases matching TRBD1. The junction had 7 bases not matched to a gene; V was cut back by 4 bases and J by 5 bases. CDR3 length: 15 amino acids. The germline V gene encodes CDR1 SGHTS and CDR2 YDEGEE. CDR3 sequence reads: CASSPGQGRNEKLFF. The CDR3 DNA sequence: TGTGCCAGCAGCCCCGGACAGGGAAGGAATGAAAAACTGTTTTTT.

This chain connects TRBV30 to TRBJ1-4; D not certain. This CDR3 is built from 13 residues. V lost 0 bases and J lost 5, with 7 bases in between. Germline V gene sequence: CDR1 GTSNPN, CDR2 SVGIG (reference sequence). CDR3 bases: TGTGCCTGGAGTGTAATTGAGAATGAAAAACTGTTTTTT. Amino acids: CAWSVIENEKLFF. Full variable domain (rest looked up from reference TRBV30 and TRBJ1-4): SQTIHQWPATLVQPVGSPLSLECTVEGTSNPNLYWYRQAAGRGLQLLFYSVGIGQISSEVPQNLSASRPQDRQFILSSKKLLLSDSGFYLCAWSVIENEKLFFGSGTQLSVL.

The rearrangement joins TRBV23-1 to TRBJ1-1, with D possibly TRBD1 on 5 matching bases. TRBV23-1 is placed among ORFs of uncertain function. Trimming pared 8 bases from V and 0 bases from J, leaving 19 bases between. The CDR3 extends over 16 amino acids. CDR3 in DNA: TGCGCCAGCGGGGCTTTTTATAGGCCGATGAACACTGAAGCTTTCTTT. Protein sequence: CASGAFYRPMNTEAFF.

This clone was counted once. The rearrangement uses TRBV6-5 and TRBJ2-7; tentatively, D is TRBD1 (6 bases). CDR1 MNHEY and CDR2 SVGAGI come from the germline V gene. With 7 bases removed from V and 3 bases from J, the gap between germline ends came to 16 bases. The CDR3 sequence is 14 residues long. The CDR3 DNA reads TGTGCCAGCACTCGCTACAGGGATCTCTACGAGCAGTACTTC. Its protein product is CASTRYRDLYEQYF.

This rearrangement joins TRBV3-1 (or the pseudogene TRBV3-2) to TRBJ2-3; TRBD2 agrees at 13 bases. V lost 0 bases to trimming and J lost 4 bases; unmatched junction nucleotides: 4. The CDR3 is made up of 17 amino acids. Looked up from germline, CDR1 is LGHDT and CDR2 is YNNKEL (reference sequence). The CDR3 is CASSQEVTSGRPDTQYF. The CDR3 DNA reads TGTGCCAGCAGCCAAGAGGTGACTAGCGGGAGGCCAGATACGCAGTATTTT.

The J gene is TRBJ2-5, the V gene TRBV5-1, with 7 positions matching TRBD1. This CDR3 region has 17 residues. Unmatched junction bases numbered 9, after V lost 0 bases and J lost 1 base. The germline CDR1 and CDR2 sequences are SGHRS and YFSETQ. CDR3 in DNA: TGCGCCAGCAGCTTGGCCAGAGGACAGGCCAGCCAAGAGACCCAGTACTTC. It translates to CASSLARGQASQETQYF.

The rearrangement uses TRBV4-2 and TRBJ1-5, with TRBD1 matching over 10 bases. CDR1 and CDR2 from the germline V gene are LGHNA and YNFKEQ. The CDR3 spans 16 residues. The V segment lost 1 base and the J segment 7 bases; nucleotides outside the gene matches: 7. This chain's CDR3 is CASSQVLGTGDQPQHF. In DNA, the CDR3 is TGTGCCAGCAGCCAAGTGTTAGGGACAGGGGACCAGCCCCAGCATTTT.

This rearrangement joins TRBV7-3 to TRBJ2-7, with 7 bases identical to TRBD2. Germline CDR1 and CDR2: SGHTA and FQGTGA. The CDR3 contains 15 residues. V gave up 5 bases and J gave up 4 bases; unmatched junction bases: 11. The CDR3 region has the DNA TGTGCCAGCAGCACGTATGGCGGGAGTGAGTACGAGCAGTACTTC. It codes for CASSTYGGSEYEQYF.